This T cell receptor (beta chain) was obtained from a study of shared clonotypes between healthy human individuals. Broader study findings: Generally, naive subsets came out with larger estimated richness than memory subsets.

In regard to this clone: Antigen unknown.

The CDR3 covers 17 residues. CDR1 and CDR2 from the germline V gene are MGHRA and YSYEKL. The V end lost 5 bases, the J end lost 0 bases, and 17 bases lay between the germline ends. About 30,000 T cell genomes, or around 200 ng DNA, went into the sorted-subset replicate PCRs. Authors' methods: Filtering of immunoSEQ junctional sequences could not match full-length read filtering. Clones were sequenced by immunoSEQ multiplex PCR, and TCRdb holds only the in-frame ones, with some missing. That table supplies the V and J calls and clone size; D and trimming were determined from the DNA. The data contain 2 million to 3 million clones, roughly 93% of them seen just once; the ten biggest clones take up 0.36%.

The clonotype comes from a man between 18 and 29 years old in good health. Some clones in this sample may be carry-over from other donors' samples. The chain recombines TRBV4-1 with TRBJ2-4; D gene uncertain. The sequenced material came from naive CD4+ T cells from PBMCs. The subset: CD45RA+ positively selected. CDR3 sequence: CASSYRARTEAKNIQYF. Written as DNA, the CDR3 is TGCGCCAGCAGCTACCGGGCGAGGACCGAAGCCAAAAACATTCAGTACTTC.